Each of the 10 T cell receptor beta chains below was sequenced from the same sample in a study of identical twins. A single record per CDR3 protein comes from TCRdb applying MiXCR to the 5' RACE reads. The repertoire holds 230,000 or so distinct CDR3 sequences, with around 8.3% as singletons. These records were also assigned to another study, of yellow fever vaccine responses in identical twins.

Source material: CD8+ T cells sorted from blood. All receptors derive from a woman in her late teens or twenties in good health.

The CDR3 DNA is TGTGCCAGCAGCTTAGCGTGGTCTAGCGCGGAGACCCAGTACTTC. As protein: CASSLAWSSAETQYF. The rearrangement uses TRBV7-2 and TRBJ2-5; maybe TRBD2 (6 bases). Trimming took off 0 bases at V and 5 bases at J, with 13 bases between the two ends. Germline V gives CDR1 SGHTA, CDR2 FQGNSA. The CDR3 consists of 15 residues.

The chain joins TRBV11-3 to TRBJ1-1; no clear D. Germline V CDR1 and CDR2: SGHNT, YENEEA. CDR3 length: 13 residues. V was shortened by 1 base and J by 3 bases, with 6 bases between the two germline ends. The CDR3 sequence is CASSLGWDTEAFF. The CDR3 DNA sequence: TGTGCCAGCAGCTTAGGCTGGGACACTGAAGCTTTCTTT. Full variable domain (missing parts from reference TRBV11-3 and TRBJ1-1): EAGVVQSPRYKIIEKKQPVAFWCNPISGHNTLYWYLQNLGQGPELLIRYENEEAVDDSQLPKDRFSAERLKGVDSTLKIQPAELGDSAVYLCASSLGWDTEAFFGQGTRLTVV.

CDR3 amino acids: CASTPRTDTDTQYF. The CDR3 DNA follows: TGTGCCAGCACCCCCCGGACGGACACAGATACGCAGTATTTT. This chain uses TRBV7-6 with TRBJ2-3; D call uncertain. The CDR3 totals 14 residues. Germline CDR1 and CDR2: SGHVS and FNYEAQ. Trimming shortened V by 7 bases and J by 2 bases, and 13 bases separated the two germline ends.

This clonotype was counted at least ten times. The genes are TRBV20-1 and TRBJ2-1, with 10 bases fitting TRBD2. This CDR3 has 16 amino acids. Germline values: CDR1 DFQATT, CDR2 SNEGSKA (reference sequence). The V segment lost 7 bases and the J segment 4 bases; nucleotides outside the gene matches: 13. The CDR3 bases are TGCAGTGTCAGTAGCCTAGCGGGAGTAGTATACAATGAGCAGTTCTTC. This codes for CSVSSLAGVVYNEQFF.

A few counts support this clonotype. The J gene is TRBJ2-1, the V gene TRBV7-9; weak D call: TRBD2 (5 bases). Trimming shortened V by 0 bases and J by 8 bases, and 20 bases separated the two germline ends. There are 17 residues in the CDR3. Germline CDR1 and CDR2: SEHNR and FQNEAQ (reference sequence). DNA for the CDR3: TGTGCCAGCAGCTTAGCGGGAGCGAACCCGGTTTGGGATGAGCAGTTCTTC. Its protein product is CASSLAGANPVWDEQFF.

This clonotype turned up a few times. The CDR3 DNA is TGTGCCAGCACCGACAGGAGCTCCTACAATGAGCAGTTCTTC. Encoded protein: CASTDRSSYNEQFF. V is TRBV6-1 and J is TRBJ2-1, with D tentatively TRBD1 (6 bases). The CDR3 has 14 amino acids. The V end lost 7 bases, the J end lost 0 bases, and 10 bases lay between the germline ends. Looked up from germline, CDR1 is MNHNS and CDR2 is SASEGT.

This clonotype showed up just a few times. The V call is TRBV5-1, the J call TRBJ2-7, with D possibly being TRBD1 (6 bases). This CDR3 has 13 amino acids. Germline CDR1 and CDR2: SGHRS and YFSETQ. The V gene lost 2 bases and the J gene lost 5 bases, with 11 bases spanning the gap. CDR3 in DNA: TGCGCCAGCAGCTTCGGCAGGGACAACGAGCAGTACTTC. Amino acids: CASSFGRDNEQYF.

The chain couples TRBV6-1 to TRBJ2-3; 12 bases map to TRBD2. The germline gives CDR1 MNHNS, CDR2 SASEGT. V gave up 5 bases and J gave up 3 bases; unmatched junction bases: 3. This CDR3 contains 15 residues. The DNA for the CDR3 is TGTGCCAGCAGTCGACTAGCGGGAGAAACAGATACGCAGTATTTT. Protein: CASSRLAGETDTQYF.

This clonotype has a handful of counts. CDR3: CASSLMTGGVSNEQFF. Written as DNA, the CDR3 is TGCGCCAGCAGCTTAATGACGGGGGGAGTAAGCAATGAGCAGTTCTTC. The chain links TRBV5-1 to TRBJ2-1, with 7 nucleotides matching TRBD2. Germline loops: CDR1 SGHRS, CDR2 YFSETQ. V lost 2 bases and J lost 6; bases outside the gene matches: 11. The CDR3 is 16 amino acids.

The CDR3 sequence: CSLTSGQGNNEQFF. The CDR3 nucleotides are TGCAGCCTGACTTCGGGACAGGGGAACAATGAGCAGTTCTTC. The rearrangement links TRBV29-1 to TRBJ2-1, with TRBD1 matching 10 bases. CDR3 length: 14 residues. J was trimmed by 5 bases and V by 8 bases; bases with no gene match: 9. The V gene's germline CDR1 is SQVTM and CDR2 ANQGSEA.